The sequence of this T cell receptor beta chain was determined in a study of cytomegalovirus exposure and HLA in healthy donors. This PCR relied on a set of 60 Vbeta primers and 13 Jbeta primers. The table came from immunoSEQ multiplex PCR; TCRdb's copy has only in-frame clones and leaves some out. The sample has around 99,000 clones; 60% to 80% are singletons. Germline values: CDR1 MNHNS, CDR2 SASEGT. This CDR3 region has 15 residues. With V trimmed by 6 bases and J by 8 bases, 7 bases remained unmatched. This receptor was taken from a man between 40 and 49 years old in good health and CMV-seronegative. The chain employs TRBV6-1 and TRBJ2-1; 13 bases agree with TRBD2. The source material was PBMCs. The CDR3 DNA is TGTGCCAGCAGCCCCCCGACTAGCGGGGGGTATGAGCAGTTCTTC. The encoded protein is CASSPPTSGGYEQFF.